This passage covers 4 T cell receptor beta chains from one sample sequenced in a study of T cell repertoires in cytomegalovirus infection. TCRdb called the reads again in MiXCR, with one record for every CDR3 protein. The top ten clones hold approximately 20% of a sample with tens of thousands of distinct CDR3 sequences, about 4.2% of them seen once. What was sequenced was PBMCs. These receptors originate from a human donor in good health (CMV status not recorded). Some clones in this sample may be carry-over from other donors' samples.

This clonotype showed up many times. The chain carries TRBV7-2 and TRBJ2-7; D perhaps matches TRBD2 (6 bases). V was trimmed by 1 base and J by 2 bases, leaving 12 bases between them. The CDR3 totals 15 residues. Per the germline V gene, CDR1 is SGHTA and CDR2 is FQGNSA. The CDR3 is CASSLEVAGTYEQYF. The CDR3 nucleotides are TGTGCCAGCAGCTTAGAAGTGGCGGGGACCTACGAGCAGTACTTC.

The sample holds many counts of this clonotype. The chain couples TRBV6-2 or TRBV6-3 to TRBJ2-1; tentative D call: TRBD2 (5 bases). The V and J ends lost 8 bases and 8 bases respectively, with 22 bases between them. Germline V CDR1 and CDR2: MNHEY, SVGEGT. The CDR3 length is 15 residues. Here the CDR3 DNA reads TGTGCCAGCCTCCTACCGGGAAATCGAAAGGATGAGCAGTTCTTC. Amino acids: CASLLPGNRKDEQFF.

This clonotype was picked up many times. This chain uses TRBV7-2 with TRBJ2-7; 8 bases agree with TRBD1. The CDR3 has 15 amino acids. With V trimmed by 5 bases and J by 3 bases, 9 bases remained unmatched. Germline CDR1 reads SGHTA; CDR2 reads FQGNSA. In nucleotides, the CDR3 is TGTGCCAGCAGCAAATGGACAGGGTTGAGCTACGAGCAGTACTTC. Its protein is CASSKWTGLSYEQYF.

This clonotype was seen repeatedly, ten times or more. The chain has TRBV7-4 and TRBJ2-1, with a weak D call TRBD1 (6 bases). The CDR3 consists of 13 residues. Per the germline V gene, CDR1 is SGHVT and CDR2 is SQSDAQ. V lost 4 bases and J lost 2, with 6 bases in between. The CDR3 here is CASSWDTYNEQFF. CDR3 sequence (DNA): TGTGCCAGCAGCTGGGACACCTACAATGAGCAGTTCTTC.